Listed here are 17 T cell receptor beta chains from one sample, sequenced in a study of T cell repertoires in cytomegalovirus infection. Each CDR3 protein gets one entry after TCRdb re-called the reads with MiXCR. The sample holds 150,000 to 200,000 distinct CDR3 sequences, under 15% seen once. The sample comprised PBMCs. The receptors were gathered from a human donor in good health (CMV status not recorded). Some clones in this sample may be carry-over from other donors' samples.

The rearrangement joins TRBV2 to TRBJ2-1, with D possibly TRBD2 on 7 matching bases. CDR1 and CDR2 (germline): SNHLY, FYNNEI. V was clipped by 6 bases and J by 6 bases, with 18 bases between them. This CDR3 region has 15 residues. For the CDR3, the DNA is TGTGCCAGCAGGCCACGGGGGGCGGTCATCAATGAGCAGTTCTTC. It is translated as CASRPRGAVINEQFF.

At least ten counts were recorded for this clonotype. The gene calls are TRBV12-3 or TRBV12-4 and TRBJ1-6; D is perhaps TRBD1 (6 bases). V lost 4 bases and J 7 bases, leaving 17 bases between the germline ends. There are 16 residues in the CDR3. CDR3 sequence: CASSSPGGAGNSPLHF. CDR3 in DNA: TGTGCCAGCAGTTCCCCTGGGGGGGCTGGGAATTCACCCCTCCACTTT.

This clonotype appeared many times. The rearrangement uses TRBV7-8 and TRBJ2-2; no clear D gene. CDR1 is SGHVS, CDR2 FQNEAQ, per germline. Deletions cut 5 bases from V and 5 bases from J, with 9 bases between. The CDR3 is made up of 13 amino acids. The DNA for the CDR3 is TGTGCCAGCAGCCCTATTCGTACCGGGGAGCTGTTTTTT. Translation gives CASSPIRTGELFF.

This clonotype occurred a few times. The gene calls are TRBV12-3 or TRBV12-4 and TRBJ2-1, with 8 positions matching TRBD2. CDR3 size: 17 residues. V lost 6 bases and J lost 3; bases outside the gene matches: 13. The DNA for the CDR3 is TGTGCCAGCAGGGAACGGGGGGGAGGGACCAACTACAATGAGCAGTTCTTC. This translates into CASRERGGGTNYNEQFF.

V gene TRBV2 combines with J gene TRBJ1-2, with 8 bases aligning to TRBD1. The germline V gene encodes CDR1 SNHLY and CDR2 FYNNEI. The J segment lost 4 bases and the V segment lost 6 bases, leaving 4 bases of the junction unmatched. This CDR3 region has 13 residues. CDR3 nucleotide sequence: TGTGCCAGCAGCTTCGGACAGGGCTATGGCTACACCTTC. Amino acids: CASSFGQGYGYTF.

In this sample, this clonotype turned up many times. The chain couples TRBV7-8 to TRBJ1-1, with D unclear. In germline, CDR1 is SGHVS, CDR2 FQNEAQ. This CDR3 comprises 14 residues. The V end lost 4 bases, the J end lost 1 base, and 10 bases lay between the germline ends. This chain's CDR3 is CASSSVHRNTEAFF. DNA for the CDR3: TGTGCCAGCAGCTCCGTACACCGGAACACTGAAGCTTTCTTT.

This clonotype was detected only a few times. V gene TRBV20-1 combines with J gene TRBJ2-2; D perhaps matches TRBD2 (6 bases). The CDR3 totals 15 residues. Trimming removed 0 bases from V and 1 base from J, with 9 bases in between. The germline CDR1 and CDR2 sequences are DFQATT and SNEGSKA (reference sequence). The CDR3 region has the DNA TGCAGTGCTAGAGATCCGGGAGAGAACACCGGGGAGCTGTTTTTT. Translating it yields CSARDPGENTGELFF.

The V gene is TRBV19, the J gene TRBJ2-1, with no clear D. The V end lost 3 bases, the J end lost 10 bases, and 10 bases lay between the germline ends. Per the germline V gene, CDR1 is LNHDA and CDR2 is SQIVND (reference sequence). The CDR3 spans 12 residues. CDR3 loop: CASSIVREEQFF. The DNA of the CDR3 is TGTGCCAGTAGTATCGTAAGAGAGGAGCAGTTCTTC. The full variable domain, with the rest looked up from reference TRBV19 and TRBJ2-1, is DGGITQSPKYLFRKEGQNVTLSCEQNLNHDAMYWYRQDPGQGLRLIYYSQIVNDFQKGDIAEGYSVSREKKESFPLTVTSAQKNPTAFYLCASSIVREEQFFGPGTRLTVL.

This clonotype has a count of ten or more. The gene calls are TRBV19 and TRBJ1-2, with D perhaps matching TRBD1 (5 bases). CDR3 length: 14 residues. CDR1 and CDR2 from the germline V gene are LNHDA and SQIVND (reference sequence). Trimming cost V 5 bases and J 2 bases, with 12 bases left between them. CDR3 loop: CASSPRGWNYGYTF. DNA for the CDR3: TGTGCCAGTAGTCCACGGGGGTGGAACTATGGCTACACCTTC.

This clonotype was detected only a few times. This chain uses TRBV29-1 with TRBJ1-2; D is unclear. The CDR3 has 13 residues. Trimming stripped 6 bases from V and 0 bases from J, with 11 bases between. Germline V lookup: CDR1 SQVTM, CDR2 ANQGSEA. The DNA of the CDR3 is TGCAGCGTCCAGCAATCACCTAACTATGGCTACACCTTC. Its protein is CSVQQSPNYGYTF.

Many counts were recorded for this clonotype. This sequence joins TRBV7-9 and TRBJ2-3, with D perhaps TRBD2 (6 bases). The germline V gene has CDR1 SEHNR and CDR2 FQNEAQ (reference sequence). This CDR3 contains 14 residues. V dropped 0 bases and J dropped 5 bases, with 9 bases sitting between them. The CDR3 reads CASSLAGTGDTQYF. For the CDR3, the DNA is TGTGCCAGCAGCTTAGCAGGGACTGGAGATACGCAGTATTTT.

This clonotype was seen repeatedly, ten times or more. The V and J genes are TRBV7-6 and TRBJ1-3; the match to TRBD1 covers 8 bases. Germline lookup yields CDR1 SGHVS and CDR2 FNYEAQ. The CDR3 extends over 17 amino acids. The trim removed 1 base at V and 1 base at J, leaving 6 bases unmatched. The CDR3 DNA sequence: TGTGCCAGCAGCTTAGTGAGGACAGGGAATTCTGGAAACACCATATATTTT. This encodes CASSLVRTGNSGNTIYF.

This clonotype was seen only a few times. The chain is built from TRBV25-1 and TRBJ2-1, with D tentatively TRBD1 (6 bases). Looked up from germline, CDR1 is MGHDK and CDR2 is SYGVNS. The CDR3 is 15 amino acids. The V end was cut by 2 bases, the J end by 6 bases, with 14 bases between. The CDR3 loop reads CASSEVGLGGNEQFF. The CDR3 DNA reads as TGTGCCAGCAGTGAAGTAGGCCTAGGGGGCAATGAGCAGTTCTTC.

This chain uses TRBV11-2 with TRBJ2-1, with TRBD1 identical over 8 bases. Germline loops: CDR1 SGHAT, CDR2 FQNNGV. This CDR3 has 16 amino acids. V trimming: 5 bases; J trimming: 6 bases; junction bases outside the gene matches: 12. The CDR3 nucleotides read TGTGCCAGCAGCGTGGGACCGGGACAGGTTTTCAATGAGCAGTTCTTC. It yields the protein CASSVGPGQVFNEQFF.

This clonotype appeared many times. The chain's CDR3 is CASSWNTEAFF. For the CDR3, the DNA is TGTGCCAGCAGCTGGAACACTGAAGCTTTCTTT. J is TRBJ1-1 and V is TRBV7-8, with unresolved D. In germline, CDR1 is SGHVS, CDR2 FQNEAQ. The length of the CDR3 is 11 residues. Between the trimmed V and J ends, which lost 4 bases and 1 base, there was a span of 1 base.

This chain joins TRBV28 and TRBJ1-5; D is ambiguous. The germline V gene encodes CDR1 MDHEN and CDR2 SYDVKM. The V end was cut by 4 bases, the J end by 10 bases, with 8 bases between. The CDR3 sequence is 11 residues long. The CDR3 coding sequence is TGTGCCAGCAGTTCCCCGTACCCCCAGCATTTT. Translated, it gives CASSSPYPQHF. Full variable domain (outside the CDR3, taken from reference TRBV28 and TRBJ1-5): DVKVTQSSRYLVKRTGEKVFLECVQDMDHENMFWYRQDPGLGLRLIYFSYDVKMKEKGDIPEGYSVSREKKERFSLILESASTNQTSMYLCASSSPYPQHFGDGTRLSIL.

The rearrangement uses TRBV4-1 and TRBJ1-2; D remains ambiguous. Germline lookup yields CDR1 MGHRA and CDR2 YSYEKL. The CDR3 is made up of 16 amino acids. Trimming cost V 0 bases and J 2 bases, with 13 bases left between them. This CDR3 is CASSQDQPGSNYGYTF. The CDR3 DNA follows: TGCGCCAGCAGCCAAGATCAACCAGGTTCCAACTATGGCTACACCTTC.